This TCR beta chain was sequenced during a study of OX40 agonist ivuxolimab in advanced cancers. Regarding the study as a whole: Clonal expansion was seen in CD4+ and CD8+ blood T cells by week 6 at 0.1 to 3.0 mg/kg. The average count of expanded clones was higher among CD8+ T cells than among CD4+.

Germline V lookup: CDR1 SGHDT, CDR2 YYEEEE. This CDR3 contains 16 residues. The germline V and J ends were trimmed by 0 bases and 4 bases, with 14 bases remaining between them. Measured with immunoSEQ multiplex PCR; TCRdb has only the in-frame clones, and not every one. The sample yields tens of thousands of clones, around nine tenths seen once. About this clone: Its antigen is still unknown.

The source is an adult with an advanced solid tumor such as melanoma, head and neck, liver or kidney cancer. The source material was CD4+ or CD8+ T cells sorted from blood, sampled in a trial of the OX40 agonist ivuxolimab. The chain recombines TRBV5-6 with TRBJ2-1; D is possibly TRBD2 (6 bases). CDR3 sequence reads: CASSLAPSVEYNEQFF. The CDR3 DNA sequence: TGTGCCAGCAGCTTGGCCCCTAGCGTCGAATACAATGAGCAGTTCTTC.